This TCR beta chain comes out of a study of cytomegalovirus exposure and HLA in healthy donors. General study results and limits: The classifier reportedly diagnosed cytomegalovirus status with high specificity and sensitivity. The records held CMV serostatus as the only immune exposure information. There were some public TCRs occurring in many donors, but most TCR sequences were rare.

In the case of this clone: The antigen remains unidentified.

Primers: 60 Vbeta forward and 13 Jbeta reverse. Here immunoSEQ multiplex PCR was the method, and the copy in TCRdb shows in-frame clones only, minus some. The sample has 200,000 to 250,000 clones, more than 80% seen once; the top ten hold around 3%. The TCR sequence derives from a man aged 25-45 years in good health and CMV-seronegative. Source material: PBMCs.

Here the CDR3 DNA reads TGTGCCAGCAGCCAGGGGCTTAACGAGCAGGGCTCGAGTGGCCAGTACTTC. Protein: CASSQGLNEQGSSGQYF. The V gene is TRBV5-6, the J gene TRBJ2-5; possibly TRBD1 for D (6 bases). V was clipped by 4 bases and J by 10 bases, with 29 bases between them. The CDR3 covers 17 residues. The germline V gene encodes CDR1 SGHDT and CDR2 YYEEEE.